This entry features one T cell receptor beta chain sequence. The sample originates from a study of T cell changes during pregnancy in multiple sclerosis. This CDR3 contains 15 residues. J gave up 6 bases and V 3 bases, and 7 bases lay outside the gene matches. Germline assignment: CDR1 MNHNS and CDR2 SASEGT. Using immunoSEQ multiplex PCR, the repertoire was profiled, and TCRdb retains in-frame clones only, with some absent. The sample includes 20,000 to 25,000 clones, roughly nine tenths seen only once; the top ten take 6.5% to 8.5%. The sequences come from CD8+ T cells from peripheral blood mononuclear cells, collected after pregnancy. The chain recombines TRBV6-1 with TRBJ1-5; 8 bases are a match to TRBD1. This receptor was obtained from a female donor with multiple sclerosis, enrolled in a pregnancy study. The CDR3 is CASSEHGQGSQPQHF. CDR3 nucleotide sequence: TGTGCCAGCAGTGAGCACGGACAGGGCAGTCAGCCCCAGCATTTT.